A single T cell receptor beta chain is shown here with its context. The target antigen is unknown. Genomic DNA templated the TCR beta VDJ and CDR3 profiling. TCRdb re-analysed the reads in MiXCR, keeping a single row per CDR3 protein. Altogether around 200,000 distinct CDR3 sequences are present, approximately 48% being singletons, with the ten largest covering around 1.8%. This sample is drawn from a study of CD8+CD57+ T cells in acquired aplastic anemia. Study conclusions and caveats: Researchers report that some 31 CD8+ CDR3 sequences appeared in both patients and controls. Patients did not significantly differ from controls in CD8+ Simpson's diversity.

Individuals selected for sequencing had exhibited CD8+CD57+ cell expansion on flow cytometry. Acquired aplastic anemia of severe grade affected all patients. The receptor comes from a human donor with aplastic anemia. Sequencing used sorted CD4+, CD8+, or CD8+CD57+ T cells (not recorded which) from PBMCs.

This CDR3 reads CASSPQQAIFRYTF. The CDR3 region has the DNA TGTGCCAGCAGCCCCCAGCAGGCAATCTTTCGCTACACCTTC. The V and J genes are TRBV5-5 and TRBJ1-2; D not certain. Germline V lookup: CDR1 SGHKS, CDR2 YYEKEE (reference sequence). The CDR3 is 14 amino acids. Trimming pared 4 bases from V and 9 bases from J, leaving 19 bases between. The full variable domain, completed using reference TRBV5-5 and TRBJ1-2, is DAGVTQSPTHLIKTRGQQVTLRCSPISGHKSVSWYQQVLGQGPQFIFQYYEKEERGRGNFPDRFSARQFPNYSSELNVNALLLGDSALYLCASSPQQAIFRYTFGSGTRLTVV.